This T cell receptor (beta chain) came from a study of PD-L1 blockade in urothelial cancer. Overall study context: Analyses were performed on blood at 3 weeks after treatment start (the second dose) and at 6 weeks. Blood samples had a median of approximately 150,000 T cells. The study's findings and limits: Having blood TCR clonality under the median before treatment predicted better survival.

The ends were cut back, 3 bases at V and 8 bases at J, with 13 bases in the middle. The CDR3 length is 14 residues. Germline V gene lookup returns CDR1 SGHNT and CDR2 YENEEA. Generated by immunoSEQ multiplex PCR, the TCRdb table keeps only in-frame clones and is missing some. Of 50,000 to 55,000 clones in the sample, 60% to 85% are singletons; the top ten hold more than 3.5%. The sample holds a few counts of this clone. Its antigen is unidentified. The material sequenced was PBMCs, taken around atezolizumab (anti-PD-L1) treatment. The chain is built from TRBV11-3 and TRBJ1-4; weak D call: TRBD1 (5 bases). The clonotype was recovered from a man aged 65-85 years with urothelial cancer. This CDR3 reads CASSFRDSQEKLFF. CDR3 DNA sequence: TGTGCCAGCAGCTTCCGGGACTCTCAGGAAAAACTGTTTTTT.